The rows below give T cell receptor beta chains drawn from one sample of a study of blood T cell repertoires in COVID-19. This table comes from immunoSEQ multiplex PCR, and its TCRdb copy is limited to in-frame clones, with some not included. The sample includes over 300,000 clones, approximately 88% seen only once; the top ten take roughly 6.7%. The source material was peripheral blood. The source of these receptors is a man younger than 35 who had recovered from COVID-19. Each CDR3 is given with its conserved first and last residue. D genes are given only for firm matches. Clone size is given for some rows only: seen once, a few or many times, or a class if the clone is expanded.

>-|-|TRBJ1-6|TRBV6-6
CASTVTGAHWISPLHF
TGTGCCAGCACCGTAACTGGGGCCCACTGGATTTCACCCCTCCACTTT
>TRBD1|-|TRBJ1-2|TRBV11-2
CASSKLTGDLNGYTF
TGTGCCAGCAGCAAACTTACAGGGGATTTGAATGGCTACACCTTC
>TRBD1|-|TRBJ1-1|TRBV4-1
CASSQQDRGYTEAFF
TGCGCCAGCAGCCAACAAGACAGGGGTTACACTGAAGCTTTCTTT
>TRBD1|-|TRBJ1-1|TRBV6-2/TRBV6-3
CASNPGQANTEAFF
TGTGCCAGCAACCCCGGACAGGCGAACACTGAAGCTTTCTTT
>-|few|TRBJ1-1|TRBV18
CASSPVSQVVKPEAFF
TGTGCCAGCTCACCAGTGTCGCAGGTGGTGAAACCTGAAGCTTTCTTT
>-|-|TRBJ1-1|TRBV6-5
CASSYREDTEAFF
TGTGCCAGCAGTTACCGGGAGGACACTGAAGCTTTCTTT
>TRBD2|-|TRBJ2-3|TRBV12-5
CASGSPPGLVIDTQYF
TGTGCTAGTGGTTCACCTCCGGGACTAGTGATAGATACGCAGTATTTT
>-|-|TRBJ2-1|TRBV9
CASSVGGLYYNEQFF
TGTGCCAGCAGCGTAGGTGGACTCTACTACAATGAGCAGTTCTTC
>-|-|TRBJ2-7|TRBV7-9
CASSHSPGNVDEQYF
TGTGCCAGCAGCCACTCCCCAGGGAACGTCGACGAGCAGTACTTC
>-|-|TRBJ1-1|TRBV7-9
CASSDLGQGGIAFF
TGTGCCAGCAGCGACCTGGGTCAGGGAGGCATAGCTTTCTTT
>TRBD2|few|TRBJ2-1|TRBV11-2
CASSLVGGIYNEQFF
TGTGCCAGCAGCTTAGTCGGGGGGATCTACAATGAGCAGTTCTTC
>-|-|TRBJ2-7|TRBV18
CASSPGGVYEQYF
TGTGCCAGCTCACCCGGGGGAGTCTACGAGCAGTACTTC
>-|-|TRBJ2-3|TRBV3-1/TRBV3-2
CASSPLFTSSTDTQYF
TGTGCCAGCAGCCCTCTATTCACCTCTAGCACAGATACGCAGTATTTT
>TRBD2|-|TRBJ2-7|TRBV28
CASSRTSGLYEQYF
TGTGCCAGCAGTCGGACTAGCGGCCTCTACGAGCAGTACTTC
>TRBD1|-|TRBJ2-7|TRBV6-5
CASSYADRDPPYEQYF
TGTGCCAGCAGTTACGCGGACAGGGACCCCCCCTACGAGCAGTACTTC
>-|-|TRBJ2-4|TRBV18
CASSPPRGAIEKNIQYF
TGTGCCAGCTCACCACCTAGGGGCGCGATTGAGAAAAACATTCAGTACTTC
>-|-|TRBJ1-2|TRBV6-1
CASSEDPFYGYTF
TGTGCCAGCAGTGAAGATCCATTCTATGGCTACACCTTC
>-|few|TRBJ2-1|TRBV5-1
CASSQTGGGRGYNEQFF
TGCGCCAGCAGCCAGACAGGAGGCGGGAGAGGGTACAATGAGCAGTTCTTC
>-|-|TRBJ1-1|TRBV7-9
CASSLVRGTEAFF
TGTGCCAGCAGCTTAGTACGGGGGACTGAAGCTTTCTTT
>TRBD1|-|TRBJ2-7|TRBV7-6
CASSSGQGLYEQYF
TGTGCCAGCAGCTCAGGACAGGGTCTCTACGAGCAGTACTTC